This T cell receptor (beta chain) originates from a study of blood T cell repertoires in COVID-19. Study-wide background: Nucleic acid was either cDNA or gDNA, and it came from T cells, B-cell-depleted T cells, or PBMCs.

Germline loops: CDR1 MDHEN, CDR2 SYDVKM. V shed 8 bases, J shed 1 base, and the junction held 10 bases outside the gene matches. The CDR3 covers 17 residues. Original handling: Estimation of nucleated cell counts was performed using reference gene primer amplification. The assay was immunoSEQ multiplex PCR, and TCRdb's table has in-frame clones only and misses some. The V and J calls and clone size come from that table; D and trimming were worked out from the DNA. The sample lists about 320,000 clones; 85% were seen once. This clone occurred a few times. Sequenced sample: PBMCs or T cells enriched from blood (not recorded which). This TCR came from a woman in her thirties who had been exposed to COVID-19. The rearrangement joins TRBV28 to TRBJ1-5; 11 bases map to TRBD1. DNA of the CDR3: TGTGCCAGCGGCCCGGGACAGGGGGTTTACAGCAATCAGCCCCAGCATTTT. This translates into CASGPGQGVYSNQPQHF.